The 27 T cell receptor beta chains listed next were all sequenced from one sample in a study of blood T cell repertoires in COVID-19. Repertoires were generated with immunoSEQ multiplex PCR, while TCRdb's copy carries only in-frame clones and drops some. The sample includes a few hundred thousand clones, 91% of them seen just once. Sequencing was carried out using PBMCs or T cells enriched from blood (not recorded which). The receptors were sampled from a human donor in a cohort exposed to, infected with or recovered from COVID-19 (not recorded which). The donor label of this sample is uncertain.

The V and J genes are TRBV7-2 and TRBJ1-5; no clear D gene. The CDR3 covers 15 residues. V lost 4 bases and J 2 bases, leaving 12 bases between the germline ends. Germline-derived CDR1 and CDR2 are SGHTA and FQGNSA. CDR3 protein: CASSSGRGGNQPQHF. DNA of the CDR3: TGTGCCAGCAGCTCCGGACGGGGAGGCAATCAGCCCCAGCATTTT. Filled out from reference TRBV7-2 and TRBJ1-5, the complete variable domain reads GAGVSQSPSNKVTEKGKDVELRCDPISGHTALYWYRQSLGQGLEFLIYFQGNSAPDKSGLPSDRFSAERTGGSVSTLTIQRTQQEDSAVYLCASSSGRGGNQPQHFGDGTRLSIL.

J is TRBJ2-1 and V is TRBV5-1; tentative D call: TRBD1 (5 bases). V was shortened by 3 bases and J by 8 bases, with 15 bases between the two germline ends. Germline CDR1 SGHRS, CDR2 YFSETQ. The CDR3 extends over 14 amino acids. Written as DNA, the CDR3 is TGCGCCAGCAGCTCATCTCAGGGTTTTGATGAGCAGTTCTTC. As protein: CASSSSQGFDEQFF.

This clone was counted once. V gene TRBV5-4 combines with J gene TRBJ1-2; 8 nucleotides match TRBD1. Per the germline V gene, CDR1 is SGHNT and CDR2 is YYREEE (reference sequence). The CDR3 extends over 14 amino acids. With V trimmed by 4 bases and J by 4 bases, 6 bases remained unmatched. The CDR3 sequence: CASSLLTGAYGYTF. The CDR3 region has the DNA TGTGCCAGCAGCCTCTTGACAGGGGCCTATGGCTACACCTTC.

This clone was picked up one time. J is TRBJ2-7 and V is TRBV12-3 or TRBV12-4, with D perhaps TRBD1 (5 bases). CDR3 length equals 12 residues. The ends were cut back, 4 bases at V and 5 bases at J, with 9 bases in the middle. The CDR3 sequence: CASSSQGNEQYF. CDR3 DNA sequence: TGTGCCAGCAGTTCCCAGGGCAACGAGCAGTACTTC.

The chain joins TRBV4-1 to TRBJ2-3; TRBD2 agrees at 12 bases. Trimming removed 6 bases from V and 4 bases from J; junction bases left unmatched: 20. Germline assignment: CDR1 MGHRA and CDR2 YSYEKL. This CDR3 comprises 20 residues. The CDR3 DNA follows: TGCGCCAGCAGACCTATCGGGCTAGCGGGGGGGCCCGGTTGGGCAGATACGCAGTATTTT. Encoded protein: CASRPIGLAGGPGWADTQYF.

CDR3 residues: CASSGGQYEQYF. CDR3 sequence (DNA): TGTGCCAGCAGCGGAGGCCAATACGAGCAGTACTTC. The chain uses TRBV28 and TRBJ2-7; possibly TRBD2 for D (5 bases). V shed 6 bases and J shed 4 bases, with 10 bases lying between them. Germline V gene sequence: CDR1 MDHEN, CDR2 SYDVKM. This CDR3 region has 12 residues.

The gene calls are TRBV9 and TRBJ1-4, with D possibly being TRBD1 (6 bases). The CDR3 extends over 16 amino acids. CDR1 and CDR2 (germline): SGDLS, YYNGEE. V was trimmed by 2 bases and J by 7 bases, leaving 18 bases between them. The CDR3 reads CASSVSWAGESEKLFF. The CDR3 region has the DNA TGTGCCAGCAGCGTTTCCTGGGCAGGGGAGAGTGAAAAACTGTTTTTT.

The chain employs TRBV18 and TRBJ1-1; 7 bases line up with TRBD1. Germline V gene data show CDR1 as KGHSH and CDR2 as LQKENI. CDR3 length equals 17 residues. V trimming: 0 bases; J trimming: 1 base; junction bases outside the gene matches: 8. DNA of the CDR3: TGTGCCAGCTCACCACCCCGAGGGTCAGGGGGGAACACTGAAGCTTTCTTT. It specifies CASSPPRGSGGNTEAFF.

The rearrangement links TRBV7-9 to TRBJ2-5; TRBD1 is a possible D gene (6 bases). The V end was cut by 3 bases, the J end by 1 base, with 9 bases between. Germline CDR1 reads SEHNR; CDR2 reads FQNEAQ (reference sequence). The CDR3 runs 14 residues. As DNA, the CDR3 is TGTGCCAGCAGCTTGACAGGAATCCAAGAGACCCAGTACTTC. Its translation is CASSLTGIQETQYF.

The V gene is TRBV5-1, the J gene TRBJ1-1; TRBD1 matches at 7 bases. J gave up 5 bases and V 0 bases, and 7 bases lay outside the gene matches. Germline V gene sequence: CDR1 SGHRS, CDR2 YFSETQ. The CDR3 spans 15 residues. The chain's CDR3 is CASSLAGGSGTEAFF. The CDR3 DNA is TGCGCCAGCAGCTTGGCAGGGGGGAGCGGGACTGAAGCTTTCTTT.

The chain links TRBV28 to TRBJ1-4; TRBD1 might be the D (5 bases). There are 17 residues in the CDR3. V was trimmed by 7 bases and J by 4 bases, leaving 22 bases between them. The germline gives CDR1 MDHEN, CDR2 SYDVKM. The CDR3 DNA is TGTGCCAGCAACCCGAGGAACTTGAGACAGTTTAATGAAAAACTGTTTTTT. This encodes CASNPRNLRQFNEKLFF.

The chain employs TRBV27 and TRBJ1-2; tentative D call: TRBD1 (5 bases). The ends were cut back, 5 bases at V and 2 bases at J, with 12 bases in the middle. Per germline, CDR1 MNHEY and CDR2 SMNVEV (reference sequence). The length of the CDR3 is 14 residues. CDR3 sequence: CASSHSAGNYGYTF. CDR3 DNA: TGTGCCAGCAGTCATTCGGCAGGGAACTATGGCTACACCTTC.

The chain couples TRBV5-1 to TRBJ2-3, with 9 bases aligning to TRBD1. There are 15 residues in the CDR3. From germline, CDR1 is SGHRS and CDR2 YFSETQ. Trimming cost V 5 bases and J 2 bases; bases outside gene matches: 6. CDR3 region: CASSIGQGYTDTQYF. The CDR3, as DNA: TGCGCCAGCAGTATAGGACAGGGGTACACAGATACGCAGTATTTT.

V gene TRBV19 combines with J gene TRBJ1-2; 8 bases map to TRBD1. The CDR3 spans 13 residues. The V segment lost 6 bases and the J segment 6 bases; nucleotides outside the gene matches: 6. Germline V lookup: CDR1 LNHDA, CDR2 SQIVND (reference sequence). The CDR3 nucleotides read TGTGCCAGTAGCTCGACAGGGGCGGATGGCTACACCTTC. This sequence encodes CASSSTGADGYTF.

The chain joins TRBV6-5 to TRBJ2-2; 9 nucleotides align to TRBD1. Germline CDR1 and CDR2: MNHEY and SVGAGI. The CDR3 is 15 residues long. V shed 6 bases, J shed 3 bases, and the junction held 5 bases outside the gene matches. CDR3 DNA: TGTGCCAGCAGACTACAGGGGGCGGACACCGGGGAGCTGTTTTTT. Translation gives CASRLQGADTGELFF.

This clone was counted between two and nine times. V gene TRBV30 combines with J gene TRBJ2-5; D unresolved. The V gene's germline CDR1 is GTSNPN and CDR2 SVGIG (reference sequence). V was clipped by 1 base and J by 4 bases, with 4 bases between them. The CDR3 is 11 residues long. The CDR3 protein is CAWSERETQYF. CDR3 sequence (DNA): TGTGCCTGGAGTGAGCGAGAGACCCAGTACTTC.

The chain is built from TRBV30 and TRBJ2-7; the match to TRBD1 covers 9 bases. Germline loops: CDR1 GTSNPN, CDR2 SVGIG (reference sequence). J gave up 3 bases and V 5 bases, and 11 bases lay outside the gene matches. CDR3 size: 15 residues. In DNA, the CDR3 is TGTGCCTGGTGGACCCCGGGACAGGGTCTCTACGAGCAGTACTTC. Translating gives CAWWTPGQGLYEQYF.

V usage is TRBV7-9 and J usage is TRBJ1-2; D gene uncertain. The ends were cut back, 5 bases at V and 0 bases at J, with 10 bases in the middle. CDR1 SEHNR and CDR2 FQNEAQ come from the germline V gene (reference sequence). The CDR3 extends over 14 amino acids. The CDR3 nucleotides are TGTGCCAGCAGCGTCCGAGGATCTAACTATGGCTACACCTTC. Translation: CASSVRGSNYGYTF.

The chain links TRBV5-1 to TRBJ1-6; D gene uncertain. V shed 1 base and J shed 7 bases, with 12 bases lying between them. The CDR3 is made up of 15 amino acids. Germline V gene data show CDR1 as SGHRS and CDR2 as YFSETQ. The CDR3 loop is CASSLRGWRNSPLHF. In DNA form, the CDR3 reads TGCGCCAGCAGCTTGCGGGGTTGGAGGAATTCACCCCTCCACTTT.

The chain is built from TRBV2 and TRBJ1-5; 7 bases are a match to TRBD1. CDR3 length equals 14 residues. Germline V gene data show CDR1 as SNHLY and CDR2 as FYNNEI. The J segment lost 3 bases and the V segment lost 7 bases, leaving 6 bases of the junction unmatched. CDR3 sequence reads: CASTLGQYNQPQHF. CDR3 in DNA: TGTGCCAGCACCCTGGGACAGTACAATCAGCCCCAGCATTTT.

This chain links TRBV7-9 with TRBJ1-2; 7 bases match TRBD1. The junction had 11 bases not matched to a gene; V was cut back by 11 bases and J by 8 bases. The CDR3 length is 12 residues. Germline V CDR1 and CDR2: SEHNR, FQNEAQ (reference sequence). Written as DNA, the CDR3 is TGTGCCCTAGCCCTCCAGGGGGGCGGCTACACCTTC. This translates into CALALQGGGYTF. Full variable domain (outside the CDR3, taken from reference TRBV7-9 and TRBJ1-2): DTGVSQNPRHKITKRGQNVTFRCDPISEHNRLYWYRQTLGQGPEFLTYFQNEAQLEKSRLLSDRFSAERPKGSFSTLEIQRTEQGDSAMYLCALALQGGGYTFGSGTRLTVV.

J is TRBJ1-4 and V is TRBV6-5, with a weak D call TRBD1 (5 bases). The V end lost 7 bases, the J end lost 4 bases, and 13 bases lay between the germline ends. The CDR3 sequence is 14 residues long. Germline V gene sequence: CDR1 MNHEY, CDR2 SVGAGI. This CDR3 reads CASKRSGRNEKLFF. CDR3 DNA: TGTGCCAGCAAACGATCAGGGCGTAATGAAAAACTGTTTTTT.

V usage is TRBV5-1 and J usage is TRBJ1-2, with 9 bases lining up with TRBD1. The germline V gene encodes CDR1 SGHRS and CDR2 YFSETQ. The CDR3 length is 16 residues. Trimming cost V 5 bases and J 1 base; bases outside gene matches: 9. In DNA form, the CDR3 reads TGCGCCAGCAGATCCGGGACAGGGATGAATAACTATGGCTACACCTTC. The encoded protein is CASRSGTGMNNYGYTF.

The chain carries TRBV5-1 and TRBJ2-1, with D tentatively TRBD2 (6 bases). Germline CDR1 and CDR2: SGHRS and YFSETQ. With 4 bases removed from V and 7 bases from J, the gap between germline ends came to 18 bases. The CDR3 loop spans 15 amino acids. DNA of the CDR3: TGCGCCAGCAGCCCCCCCGGGGGATTTGGAAATGAGCAGTTCTTC. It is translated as CASSPPGGFGNEQFF.

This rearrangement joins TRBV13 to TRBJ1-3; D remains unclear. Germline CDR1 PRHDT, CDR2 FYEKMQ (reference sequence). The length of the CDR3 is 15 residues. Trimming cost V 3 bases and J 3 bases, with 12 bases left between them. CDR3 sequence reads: CASSFWRGGGNTIYF. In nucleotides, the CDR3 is TGTGCCAGCAGCTTTTGGCGGGGAGGTGGAAACACCATATATTTT.

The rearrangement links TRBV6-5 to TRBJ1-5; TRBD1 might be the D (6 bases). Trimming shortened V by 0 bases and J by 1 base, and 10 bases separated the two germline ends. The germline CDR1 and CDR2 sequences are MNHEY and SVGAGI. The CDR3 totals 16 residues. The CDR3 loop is CASSYSGGRSNQPQHF. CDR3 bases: TGTGCCAGCAGTTACTCGGGGGGGCGAAGCAATCAGCCCCAGCATTTT.

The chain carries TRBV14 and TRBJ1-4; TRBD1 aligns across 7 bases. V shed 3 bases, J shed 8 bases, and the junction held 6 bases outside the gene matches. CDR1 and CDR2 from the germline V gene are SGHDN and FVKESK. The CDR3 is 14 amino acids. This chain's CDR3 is CASSHDRAVEKLFF. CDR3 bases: TGTGCCAGCAGCCATGACAGGGCAGTAGAAAAACTGTTTTTT.